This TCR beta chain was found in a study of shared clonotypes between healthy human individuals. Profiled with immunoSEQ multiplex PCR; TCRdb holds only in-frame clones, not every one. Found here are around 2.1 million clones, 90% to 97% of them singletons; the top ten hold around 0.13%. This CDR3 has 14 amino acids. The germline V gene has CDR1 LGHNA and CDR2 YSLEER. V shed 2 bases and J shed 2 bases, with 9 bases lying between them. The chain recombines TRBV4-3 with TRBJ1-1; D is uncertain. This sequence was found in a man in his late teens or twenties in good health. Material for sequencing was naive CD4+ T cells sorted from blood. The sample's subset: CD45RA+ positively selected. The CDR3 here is CASSQHAANTEAFF. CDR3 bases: TGCGCCAGCAGCCAACACGCTGCAAACACTGAAGCTTTCTTT.